The 11 T cell receptor delta chains below come from one sample, sequenced in a study of gamma-delta chains in newborns, infants, children. TCRdb redid clone calling on the reads using CATT. The repertoire has 2,500 to 3,000 delta-chain clones, 35% to 55% of them found once; the top ten carry more than 10%. The specimen was blood, collected at baseline. The receptors were sampled from a child who received the measles vaccine.

This clone is deemed medium-sized. V and J are TRAV29/DV5 and TRDJ1, with D hard to call. The CDR3 covers 21 residues. V lost 2 bases to trimming and J lost 0 bases, with 32 bases between them. CDR1 is NSMFDY, CDR2 ISSIKDK, per germline. The chain's CDR3 is CAARPKKAGSRGTRNTDKLIF. The DNA for the CDR3 is TGTGCAGCAAGGCCTAAAAAAGCGGGTTCCAGGGGTACTAGGAACACCGATAAACTCATCTTT. The variable domain in full, with the rest retrieved from reference TRAV29/DV5 and TRDJ1, is DQQVKQNSPSLSVQEGRISILNCDYTNSMFDYFLWYKKYPAEGPTFLISISSIKDKNEDGRFTVFLNKSAKHLSLHIVPSQPGDSAVYFCAARPKKAGSRGTRNTDKLIFGKGTRVTVEP.

The table lists this clone with a few counts. Written as DNA, the CDR3 is TGTGCTCTTGGGGAACTATACGTGATCCTTCTGGGGGCCCCACGGGCCGATAAACTCATCTTT. This translates into CALGELYVILLGAPRADKLIF. The V call is TRDV1, the J call TRDJ1, with 7 bases identical to TRDD3. Germline V gene lookup returns CDR1 TSWWSYY and CDR2 QGS. Germline trimming cut 0 bases from V and 3 bases from J; bases unmatched to any gene: 22. The CDR3 totals 21 residues.

Notes on this clone: A read error is possible here, since a much larger clone lies one base away. Other DNA variants within this sample encode the same CDR3. The chain combines TRDV1 with TRDJ1; TRDD3 matches 8 bases. From germline, CDR1 is TSWWSYY and CDR2 QGS. The CDR3 covers 20 residues. The CDR3 loop is CALGELHSWNGGLYTDKLIF. The CDR3 DNA is TGTGCTCTTGGTGAACTGCACTCTTGGAATGGGGGATTGTACACCGATAAACTCATCTTT.

On this clone: A much bigger clone sits one base away, suggesting this may be a read error. The same CDR3 arises from other DNA sequences in this sample as well. The chain employs TRDV1 and TRDJ1, with 9 bases fitting TRDD3. CDR1 and CDR2 (germline): TSWWSYY, QGS. The CDR3 is 24 residues long. V trimming: 0 bases; J trimming: 0 bases; junction bases outside the gene matches: 26. CDR3 nucleotide sequence: TGTGCTCTTGGGGAACTAGTGCGGGTCTCCGGGCAGTTACTGGGGGACACACACACCGATAAACTCATCTTT. Translation gives CALGELVRVSGQLLGDTHTDKLIF.

On this clone itself: A much more abundant neighbour one base away suggests this may be a read error. The chain employs TRDV2 and TRDJ1, with 12 bases matching TRDD3. Germline values: CDR1 GEAIGNYY, CDR2 EKD. V lost 1 base to trimming and J lost 0 bases; unmatched junction nucleotides: 8. This CDR3 comprises 18 residues. CDR3 region: CACDTSWGIRGDTDKLIF. DNA of the CDR3: TGTGCCTGTGACACAAGCTGGGGGATACGAGGGGACACCGATAAACTCATCTTT.

This clone showed up just a few times. Other DNA variants within this sample encode the same CDR3. This chain links TRDV1 with TRDJ1; the match to TRDD3 covers 10 bases. After removal of 1 base from V and 6 bases from J, the junction contained 17 bases not matched to a gene. Germline CDR1 reads TSWWSYY; CDR2 reads QGS. This CDR3 contains 19 residues. CDR3 in amino acids: CALGEPPLPSGGYANKLIF. The CDR3 region has the DNA TGTGCTCTTGGGGAACCTCCCCTTCCTAGCGGGGGATACGCAAATAAACTCATCTTT.

The chain recombines TRDV1 with TRDJ1, with D possibly being TRDD3 (6 bases). With 0 bases removed from V and 7 bases from J, the gap between germline ends came to 33 bases. Germline loops: CDR1 TSWWSYY, CDR2 QGS. The CDR3 has 21 amino acids. CDR3 amino acids: CALGELWFGVNRGTSYGKLIF. The DNA of the CDR3 is TGTGCTCTTGGGGAACTATGGTTCGGCGTCAACCGGGGGACGTCTTACGGTAAACTCATCTTT.

A remark on this clone: Germline and junction disagree at one end, which may indicate a read error. V usage is TRDV1 and J usage is TRDJ1; tentative D call: TRDD3 (5 bases). The length of the CDR3 is 15 residues. Germline values: CDR1 TSWWSYY, CDR2 QGS. CDR3 nucleotide sequence: TGTGCTCTTGGGAACCCTCCCCGATACACCGATAAACTCATCTTC. This codes for CALGNPPRYTDKLIF.

This clone was observed a few times. The same CDR3 arises from other DNA sequences in this sample as well. V usage is TRDV1 and J usage is TRDJ1; 11 bases line up with TRDD3. With 1 base clipped from V and 0 bases from J, the junction kept 43 bases outside the gene matches. This CDR3 spans 30 amino acids. Germline CDR1 is TSWWSYY and CDR2 is QGS. CDR3: CALGEPPKHFPFPLAQLLGDTRLYTDKLIF. CDR3 nucleotide sequence: TGTGCTCTTGGGGAACCACCCAAGCATTTTCCCTTTCCTCTCGCTCAGCTCCTGGGGGATACCCGATTATACACCGATAAACTCATCTTT.

This clone showed up just a few times. This clone may be a read error of a much larger clone one base away. This chain uses TRDV2 with TRDJ1; 7 nucleotides match TRDD3. With V trimmed by 1 base and J by 0 bases, 13 bases remained unmatched. The CDR3 totals 18 residues. Germline lookup yields CDR1 GEAIGNYY and CDR2 EKD. The CDR3 here is CACDTSWGVRRDTDKLIF. CDR3 bases: TGTGCCTGTGACACAAGCTGGGGGGTACGAAGGGACACCGATAAACTCATCTTT.

As for this clone: A much bigger clone sits one base away, suggesting this may be a read error. The chain links TRDV2 to TRDJ1; D is tentatively TRDD2 or TRDD3 (6 bases each). Deletions cut 5 bases from V and 2 bases from J, with 35 bases between. The CDR3 length is 21 residues. Germline CDR1 GEAIGNYY, CDR2 EKD. CDR3 bases: TGTGCCTGTGTCCTACCCGACTTTCCTCCCCGAGGGGATGCTGGGACCGATAAACTCATCTTT. Its protein is CACVLPDFPPRGDAGTDKLIF.